Described below is a single TCR beta chain sequence and its context. Its antigen is not identified. With 4 bases removed from V and 5 bases from J, the gap between germline ends came to 5 bases. Germline assignment: CDR1 MGHDK and CDR2 SYGVNS. This CDR3 is built from 12 residues. This entry comes from a study of T cells after yellow fever vaccination. At the level of the study: Where fractions had low cell numbers, libraries were prepared from them with the SMART-Seq v4 Ultra Low Input RNA kit. General observations from the study: Researchers cautioned that FACS-sorted repertoires could harbor abundant clonotypes contaminating from the bulk population. Post-booster reappearance was seen for most primary-vaccination clones (roughly 96% CD4, 80% to 90% CD8).

TCRdb processed the 5' RACE reads anew with MiXCR; each CDR3 protein has one entry. Among 200,000 to 300,000 distinct CDR3 sequences listed, roughly 13% were seen once. The material was CD4+ T cells sorted from PBMCs, obtained 45 days after the yellow fever booster vaccination. The chain carries TRBV25-1 and TRBJ2-2; no clear D. The receptor comes from a man aged 30 to 45 who received the YFV17D yellow fever vaccine. The CDR3 nucleotides are TGTGCCAGCAGTGGCCCTACCGGGGAGCTGTTTTTT. Protein: CASSGPTGELFF.